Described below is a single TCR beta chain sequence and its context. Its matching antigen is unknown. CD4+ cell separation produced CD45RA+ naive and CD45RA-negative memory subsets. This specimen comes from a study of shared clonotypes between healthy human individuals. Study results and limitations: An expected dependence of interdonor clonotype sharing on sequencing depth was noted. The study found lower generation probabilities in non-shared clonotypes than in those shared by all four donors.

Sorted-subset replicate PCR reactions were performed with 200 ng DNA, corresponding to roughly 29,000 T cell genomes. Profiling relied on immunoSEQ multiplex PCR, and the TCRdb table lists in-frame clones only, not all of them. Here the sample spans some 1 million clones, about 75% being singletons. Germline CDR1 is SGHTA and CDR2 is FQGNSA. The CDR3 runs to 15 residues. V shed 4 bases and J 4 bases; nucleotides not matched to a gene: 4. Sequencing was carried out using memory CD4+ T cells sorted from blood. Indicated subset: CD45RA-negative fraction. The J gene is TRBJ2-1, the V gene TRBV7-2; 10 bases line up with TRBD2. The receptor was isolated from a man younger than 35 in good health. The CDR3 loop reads CASSSTSGVYNEQFF. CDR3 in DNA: TGTGCCAGCAGCTCCACTAGCGGGGTTTACAATGAGCAGTTCTTC.